This T cell receptor (beta chain) was observed in a study of monozygotic twins with inflammatory bowel disease. TCRdb re-called the 5' RACE reads; every CDR3 protein appears as one record, without DNA. The listing records more than 350,000 distinct CDR3 sequences. This receptor was obtained from a human donor with ulcerative colitis or Crohn's disease, or a healthy co-twin of an affected twin (not recorded which). The specimen sequenced was blood.

CDR3 sequence reads: CASSLQRPSITDTQYF. This chain joins TRBV7-2 and TRBJ2-3; TCRdb's D gene call, TRBD2, goes unchecked for lack of DNA. CDR1 is SGHTA, CDR2 FQGNSA, per germline. The CDR3 covers 16 residues.